These 26 T cell receptor beta chains share one sample of origin, sequenced in a study of blood T cell repertoires in COVID-19. This table comes from immunoSEQ multiplex PCR, and its TCRdb copy is limited to in-frame clones, with some not included. The sample contains approximately 34,000 clones, roughly 80% of which appear only once. Sequenced input: peripheral blood. All receptors come from a man between 70 and 80 years old with COVID-19, enrolled during active disease.

V and J are TRBV9 and TRBJ2-2; 8 positions match TRBD2. CDR3 length: 15 amino acids. Per germline, CDR1 SGDLS and CDR2 YYNGEE. The junction had 4 bases not matched to a gene; V was cut back by 2 bases and J by 4 bases. CDR3 protein: CASSVGLASTGELFF. The CDR3 region has the DNA TGTGCCAGCAGCGTCGGACTAGCTAGCACCGGGGAGCTGTTTTTT.

The gene calls are TRBV15 and TRBJ2-1; 9 bases are shared with TRBD2. Germline V gene data show CDR1 as LNHNV and CDR2 as YYDKDF (reference sequence). The CDR3 is made up of 14 amino acids. Trimming cost V 5 bases and J 6 bases; bases outside gene matches: 5. The CDR3 DNA reads as TGTGCCACCAGCGGGGGACTAGCATTCAATGAGCAGTTCTTC. This encodes CATSGGLAFNEQFF.

The chain is built from TRBV6-5 and TRBJ2-1; D call uncertain. The CDR3 spans 13 residues. V lost 8 bases and J 3 bases, leaving 11 bases between the germline ends. CDR1 is MNHEY and CDR2 is SVGAGI in the germline V gene. CDR3 sequence: CASRRDRYNEQFF. CDR3 in DNA: TGTGCCAGCCGCCGCGATCGCTACAATGAGCAGTTCTTC.

This rearrangement joins TRBV5-4 to TRBJ2-7, with TRBD2 matching over 12 bases. Trimming cost V 4 bases and J 7 bases; bases outside gene matches: 3. Germline V gene data show CDR1 as SGHNT and CDR2 as YYREEE (reference sequence). The CDR3 runs to 13 residues. For the CDR3, the DNA is TGTGCCAGCAGCGCGACTAGCGGGAGTGAGCAGTACTTC. As protein: CASSATSGSEQYF.

The chain carries TRBV2 and TRBJ2-3; maybe TRBD2 (7 bases). From germline, CDR1 is SNHLY and CDR2 FYNNEI. CDR3 length: 16 residues. V was pared by 10 bases and J by 2 bases, with 22 bases between. The CDR3 DNA follows: TGTGCCAACATAGAGGGGGGGGCGCCGACCACAGATACGCAGTATTTT. It translates to CANIEGGAPTTDTQYF.

The J gene is TRBJ2-5, the V gene TRBV10-3; weak D call: TRBD2 (7 bases). CDR1 is ENHRY and CDR2 is SYGVKD in the germline V gene. This CDR3 has 14 residues. The V end was cut by 8 bases, the J end by 5 bases, with 18 bases between. Here the CDR3 reads CAIGPGGAGETQYF. CDR3 bases: TGTGCCATCGGTCCTGGGGGGGCGGGCGAGACCCAGTACTTC.

The J gene is TRBJ2-7, the V gene TRBV5-6; 8 bases map to TRBD1. Trimming removed 3 bases from V and 3 bases from J; junction bases left unmatched: 5. Germline CDR1 SGHDT, CDR2 YYEEEE. This CDR3 comprises 14 residues. The CDR3, as DNA: TGTGCCAGCAGCTGGGGACAGGAGAGCTACGAGCAGTACTTC. Amino acids: CASSWGQESYEQYF.

This clone was picked up one time. A read error may account for a junction end that differs from germline. This rearrangement joins TRBV7-7 to TRBJ2-2; unclear D gene. The CDR3 consists of 15 residues. CDR1 is SSHAT and CDR2 is FNYEAQ in the germline V gene (reference sequence). The CDR3 region is CASSSVAGGAGELFF. CDR3 bases: TGTGCTAGCAGCTCGGTAGCTGGTGGCGCCGGGGAGCTGTTTTTT.

The V gene is TRBV27, the J gene TRBJ2-3; D gene unclear. The V end was cut by 4 bases, the J end by 0 bases, with 11 bases between. Germline values: CDR1 MNHEY, CDR2 SMNVEV (reference sequence). The CDR3 covers 15 residues. As DNA, the CDR3 is TGTGCCAGCAGTTCACCAAGAGTTAGCACAGATACGCAGTATTTT. Translation gives CASSSPRVSTDTQYF.

The chain carries TRBV11-2 and TRBJ1-4; tentatively, D is TRBD1 (5 bases). V lost 5 bases, J lost 5 bases, and 12 bases lay in between. CDR3 length equals 14 residues. The germline CDR1 and CDR2 sequences are SGHAT and FQNNGV. The CDR3 bases are TGTGCCAGCAGCCTTGGGGGGAGAAATGAAAAACTGTTTTTT. As protein: CASSLGGRNEKLFF.

J is TRBJ2-3 and V is TRBV19; TRBD1 might be the D (5 bases). The CDR3 runs 13 residues. Trimming pared 9 bases from V and 3 bases from J, leaving 13 bases between. Germline V gene data show CDR1 as LNHDA and CDR2 as SQIVND (reference sequence). CDR3 in DNA: TGTGCCAGCCGACAAACAGGAACAGATACGCAGTATTTT. It codes for CASRQTGTDTQYF.

The rearrangement joins TRBV9 to TRBJ2-1; 9 bases align to TRBD2. V shed 0 bases, J shed 10 bases, and the junction held 11 bases outside the gene matches. CDR3 length equals 16 residues. Germline-derived CDR1 and CDR2 are SGDLS and YYNGEE. In DNA, the CDR3 is TGTGCCAGCAGCGTAGGACTAGCGGTTACGATAGGGGAGCAGTTCTTC. It specifies CASSVGLAVTIGEQFF.

CDR3 in amino acids: CASSIFGQETQYF. The CDR3 region has the DNA TGTGCCAGTAGTATTTTCGGCCAAGAGACCCAGTACTTC. J is TRBJ2-5 and V is TRBV19; no definite D call. Trimming removed 3 bases from V and 1 base from J, with 6 bases in between. This CDR3 contains 13 residues. CDR1 is LNHDA, CDR2 SQIVND, per germline (reference sequence).

The chain recombines TRBV12-2 with TRBJ1-2; the table's D gene call, TRBD1, was not cross checked with the DNA. TRBV12-2 is shown as a pseudogene. The CDR3 runs 17 residues. The CDR3 DNA reads TGTGCAAGTCGCTTCCATCTGCAGGGGATACATAACTATGGCTACACCTTC. Amino acids: CASRFHLQGIHNYGYTF.

The chain combines TRBV28 with TRBJ1-2, with D uncertain. The CDR3 runs 16 residues. CDR1 is MDHEN, CDR2 SYDVKM, per germline. Trimming removed 5 bases from V and 0 bases from J, with 16 bases in between. CDR3 in DNA: TGTGCCAGCAGTCCCTATCGGAGTCTAACTAACTATGGCTACACCTTC. Translating gives CASSPYRSLTNYGYTF.

The CDR3 DNA follows: TGTGCCAGTAGTATAGTCGGGGCAGGGGGAAGGACTGAAGCTTTCTTT. It encodes CASSIVGAGGRTEAFF. The chain has TRBV19 and TRBJ1-1; 7 positions match TRBD1. V was pared by 1 base and J by 5 bases, with 10 bases of the junction left unmatched. The CDR3 length is 16 residues. The germline gives CDR1 LNHDA, CDR2 SQIVND (reference sequence).

The CDR3 is CASSTWTSGEQYF. CDR3 sequence (DNA): TGTGCCAGCAGTACCTGGACTAGCGGGGAGCAGTACTTC. The chain couples TRBV12-3 or TRBV12-4 to TRBJ2-7; 11 bases are shared with TRBD2. Unmatched junction bases numbered 4, after V lost 5 bases and J lost 7 bases. This CDR3 region has 13 residues.

This clone was detected a few times. The chain uses TRBV4-3 and TRBJ1-3; perhaps TRBD1 as D (5 bases). With 4 bases removed from V and 0 bases from J, the gap between germline ends came to 7 bases. The CDR3 extends over 14 amino acids. Germline assignment: CDR1 LGHNA and CDR2 YSLEER. The CDR3 sequence: CASSRRGSGNTIYF. DNA for the CDR3: TGCGCCAGCAGCCGGAGGGGCTCTGGAAACACCATATATTTT.

V and J are TRBV11-1 and TRBJ2-5; 7 nucleotides agree with TRBD1. The CDR3 is 16 amino acids. After removal of 1 base from V and 4 bases from J, the junction contained 9 bases not matched to a gene. Germline values: CDR1 SGHAT, CDR2 FQDESV (reference sequence). CDR3 in DNA: TGTGCCAGCAGCTTAGTTCCAGGGGGTACGGCAGAGACCCAGTACTTC. Translating it yields CASSLVPGGTAETQYF.

The rearrangement joins TRBV11-1 to TRBJ2-3; possibly TRBD2 for D (5 bases). The CDR3 runs to 16 residues. Germline CDR1 is SGHAT and CDR2 is FQDESV (reference sequence). V lost 4 bases to trimming and J lost 6 bases, with 20 bases between them. The DNA for the CDR3 is TGTGCCAGCAGCTCCCCGCAGCGGCGGCCTGGGGATACGCAGTATTTT. Protein product: CASSSPQRRPGDTQYF.

CDR3 DNA sequence: TGTGCCACGCGCTCCTCCCTGGTAGGAGGCGGGGAGCTGTTTTTT. Translating it yields CATRSSLVGGGELFF. The rearrangement uses TRBV2 and TRBJ2-2; possible D gene TRBD2, 5 bases. Trimming removed 10 bases from V and 7 bases from J, with 22 bases in between. The CDR3 runs to 15 residues. Germline assignment: CDR1 SNHLY and CDR2 FYNNEI.

The chain links TRBV9 to TRBJ2-1; D might be TRBD1 (6 bases). Germline V CDR1 and CDR2: SGDLS, YYNGEE. The CDR3 spans 15 residues. Trimming pared 4 bases from V and 5 bases from J, leaving 16 bases between. The CDR3 loop reads CASSPRQATHNEQFF. The CDR3 nucleotides are TGTGCCAGCAGCCCAAGACAGGCTACGCACAATGAGCAGTTCTTC.

CDR3 DNA sequence: TGTGCCAGCACGACAGGATACACCTACACCGGGGAGCTGTTTTTT. This gives the protein CASTTGYTYTGELFF. The chain is built from TRBV2 and TRBJ2-2; D is perhaps TRBD1 (6 bases). Per the germline V gene, CDR1 is SNHLY and CDR2 is FYNNEI. The V end lost 7 bases, the J end lost 3 bases, and 15 bases lay between the germline ends. The CDR3 is 15 residues long.

The chain couples TRBV24-1 to TRBJ2-5; 10 nucleotides align to TRBD2. The length of the CDR3 is 15 residues. The germline CDR1 and CDR2 sequences are KGHDR and SFDVKD. Trimming at V came to 3 bases and at J to 4 bases, leaving 4 bases not matched to a gene. CDR3 coding DNA: TGTGCCACCAGTGATGTCCTAGCGGGAGTAGAGACCCAGTACTTC. Translated, it gives CATSDVLAGVETQYF.

The V call is TRBV20-1, the J call TRBJ1-1; no definite D call. This CDR3 has 11 residues. V lost 2 bases to trimming and J lost 7 bases, with 8 bases between them. Per germline, CDR1 DFQATT and CDR2 SNEGSKA (reference sequence). DNA of the CDR3: TGCAGTGCTAGATATCGGGGTGAAGCTTTCTTT. Encoded protein: CSARYRGEAFF.

The V gene is TRBV2, the J gene TRBJ2-1; TRBD1 might be the D (5 bases). CDR3 length: 14 residues. Trimming left V 2 bases short and J 7 bases short, with 12 bases between. Germline assignment: CDR1 SNHLY and CDR2 FYNNEI. The CDR3 coding sequence is TGTGCCAGCAGTGAATTTGGGGCGCGGAATGAGCAGTTCTTC. Amino acids: CASSEFGARNEQFF.